This T cell receptor (beta chain) was sequenced in a study of cytotoxic CD8 clonotypes in ibrutinib-treated CLL (dated by TCRdb to the early 2020s). In terms of the full investigation: The cohort was composed of about a dozen relapsed/refractory and around 15 treatment-naive patients; IGHV unmutated status was identified in 17 patients. Samples averaged roughly 260,000 productive templates and approximately 100,000 productive rearrangements. Responses were partial in 24 patients and complete in 2; after median 68 months follow-up, some 15 stayed in remission and approximately 12 progressed. The response samples were drawn at a median of approximately 12 months into treatment, with a range of about 6 to 36 months. Of the 86 participants in the trial, approximately 26 had longitudinal samples available. Every remission and progressive disease sample was obtained while ibrutinib was still being received by the patients. Cryopreserved peripheral blood mononuclear cells were collected before treatment, at response, and at either disease progression or sustained remission. What the research found in general, with its limitations: Public clonotypes were rare and either shrank or stayed stable during treatment, and the rise in clonality at ibrutinib response reflected expansion of private clonotypes. At baseline, clonality was higher than in age-matched healthy donors and showed a strong correlation with circulating CD8+ T-cell counts. Sampling times were not matched between patients in sustained remission and patients whose disease was progressing, and lymph node repertoires were not examined. Clonality rose at ibrutinib response, remained stable during sustained remission, and dropped back toward baseline at progression.

This clone was detected a few times. It lacks a known antigen. Base qualities are missing; no much larger clone stands one base away. This sample's time point label indicates: 20 to 30 months on ibrutinib. For TCR beta library preparation, roughly 2 micrograms of genomic DNA was extracted from cryopreserved PBMCs. Longitudinal blood samples from CLL patients on ibrutinib monotherapy were analyzed using high-throughput TCR beta sequencing. The patients took part in an open-label, single-center phase 2 trial of ibrutinib monotherapy. The goal of deep resolution MiSeq sequencing was a depth between 1 in 1 million and 1 in 200,000 T cells, and coverage averaged 10x per clonotype. The immunoSEQ hsTCRB Kit was used to generate the TCR beta libraries. Processing in the source paper ran as follows. Data were analyzed with ImmunoSEQ Data Assistant and ImmunoSEQ Analyzer, with V, D and J genes assigned per IMGT definitions. Clonality, which ranges from 0 to 1, was calculated as one minus the normalized Shannon entropy of productive rearrangement frequencies. Public clonotype analysis was restricted to overrepresented clonotypes comprising at least 0.05% of each patient's repertoire. More than ten repertoires from age-matched healthy donors, obtained from immuneACCESS, served as clonality controls. In TCRdb, the immuneACCESS table is reduced to in-frame sequences with V and J assigned. These tables do not hold every clone; where another copy was compared, an unresolved V gene accounts for under half, and the others remain unexplained. V, J and clone size reflect that table, while D and trimming were determined from the DNA. For this sample the table gives 130,000 or so clones, of which around 85% were detected only once. The ten largest clones capture about 2.1% of the sample.

The clonotype was recovered from a human donor with chronic lymphocytic leukemia. The source material was PBMCs, sampled after 24 months of ibrutinib treatment.

The CDR3 amino acid sequence is: CASSLLGRSWNQPQHF. The DNA sequence follows: TGTGCCAGCAGTTTATTGGGAAGGTCTTGGAATCAGCCCCAGCATTTT. The rearrangement joined TRBV28 to TRBJ1-5; no D gene is confidently identified. CDR1 and CDR2 (MDHEN, SYDVKM) derive from the germline V gene. A distance of 14 bases separates the germline ends of V and J, which lose 1 base and 4 bases respectively. The CDR3 runs 16 amino acids, cysteine and phenylalanine included. This entry keeps only the CDR3 DNA: 48 bases, framed from base 1.